This T cell receptor (beta chain) was profiled in a study of blood T cell repertoires in COVID-19. On the study more broadly: COVID-19 samples collected from the United States, Italy and Spain covered acute and convalescent phases. Sample material is recorded as cDNA or gDNA derived from T cells, B-cell-depleted T cells, or PBMCs.

Original analysis: How many nucleated cells were present was estimated from reference gene primer amplification. TCRdb's copy holds only in-frame clones and misses some; the assay was immunoSEQ multiplex PCR. The DNA gave D and trimming, while V, J and clone size come from that table. The sample yields some 200,000 clones, about nine tenths seen once. This clone was seen only once. Sequencing was performed on peripheral blood. The clonotype comes from a man aged 80 or over with acute or convalescent COVID-19.

The CDR3 reads CASSPRVSGNTIYF. CDR3 coding DNA: TGTGCCAGCAGCCCGAGGGTTTCCGGAAACACCATATATTTT. The rearrangement joins TRBV7-2 to TRBJ1-3, with unresolved D. The CDR3 extends over 14 amino acids. Deletions cut 5 bases from V and 4 bases from J, with 12 bases between. Germline V CDR1 and CDR2: SGHTA, FQGNSA.